Each of the 16 T cell receptor beta chains below was sequenced from the same sample in a study of CD8 T cells in Susac syndrome. Reverse transcription of roughly 0.5 to 1 ug RNA used random hexamers. TCRdb ran MiXCR on the immunoSEQ multiplex PCR reads and lists one entry per CDR3 protein. There are around 150,000 distinct CDR3 sequences in the sample; approximately 92% occur only once, and just over 0.13% lies in the top ten. Sequences were obtained from CD4+ T cells from PBMCs. The receptors come from a human donor in good health.

CDR3 sequence (DNA): TGCGCCAGCAGCTTGGAGCTCTATGAGCAGTTCTTC. Its translation is CASSLELYEQFF. This chain connects TRBV5-1 to TRBJ2-1; no clear D. The CDR3 totals 12 residues. The V end was cut by 0 bases, the J end by 8 bases, with 6 bases between. Per germline, CDR1 SGHRS and CDR2 YFSETQ.

CDR3 loop: CASSRFGGNYGYTF. The CDR3 nucleotides are TGTGCCAGTAGTCGGTTTGGAGGAAACTATGGCTACACCTTC. V gene TRBV19 combines with J gene TRBJ1-2; D unclear. This CDR3 region has 14 residues. Germline V lookup: CDR1 LNHDA, CDR2 SQIVND (reference sequence). The V end was cut by 5 bases, the J end by 2 bases, with 12 bases between.

The V and J genes are TRBV5-1 and TRBJ2-3, with 7 nucleotides matching TRBD1. The CDR3 length is 12 residues. Per the germline V gene, CDR1 is SGHRS and CDR2 is YFSETQ. After removal of 5 bases from V and 6 bases from J, the junction contained 3 bases not matched to a gene. The CDR3 DNA reads as TGCGCCAGCAGTGTGACAGGGGATACGCAGTATTTT. It yields the protein CASSVTGDTQYF.

V gene TRBV5-1 combines with J gene TRBJ2-5, with D possibly TRBD2 on 7 matching bases. Trimming stripped 4 bases from V and 0 bases from J, with 13 bases between. The V gene's germline CDR1 is SGHRS and CDR2 YFSETQ. The CDR3 is made up of 15 amino acids. This CDR3 reads CASSGGAGNQETQYF. Here the CDR3 DNA reads TGCGCCAGCAGCGGGGGGGCGGGGAACCAAGAGACCCAGTACTTC. The full variable domain, with the rest looked up from reference TRBV5-1 and TRBJ2-5, is KAGVTQTPRYLIKTRGQQVTLSCSPISGHRSVSWYQQTPGQGLQFLFEYFSETQRNKGNFPGRFSGRQFSNSRSEMNVSTLELGDSALYLCASSGGAGNQETQYFGPGTRLLVL.

The gene calls are TRBV7-2 and TRBJ1-1; 7 bases fit TRBD1. CDR1 and CDR2 (germline): SGHTA, FQGNSA. The CDR3 spans 13 residues. Unmatched junction bases numbered 3, after V lost 3 bases and J lost 5 bases. CDR3 protein: CASSFDRDTEAFF. The CDR3 nucleotides are TGTGCCAGCAGCTTCGACAGGGATACTGAAGCTTTCTTT. Full variable domain (outside the CDR3, taken from reference TRBV7-2 and TRBJ1-1): GAGVSQSPSNKVTEKGKDVELRCDPISGHTALYWYRQSLGQGLEFLIYFQGNSAPDKSGLPSDRFSAERTGGSVSTLTIQRTQQEDSAVYLCASSFDRDTEAFFGQGTRLTVV.

The CDR3 spells CASSRGLGAPANYGYTF. DNA of the CDR3: TGCGCCAGCAGCCGAGGCCTCGGGGCCCCTGCCAACTATGGCTACACCTTC. The chain combines TRBV4-1 with TRBJ1-2, with D maybe TRBD1 (5 bases). The CDR3 runs to 17 residues. Germline CDR1 MGHRA, CDR2 YSYEKL. Trimming stripped 4 bases from V and 2 bases from J, with 20 bases between.

This clonotype was seen only once. The chain joins TRBV7-6 to TRBJ2-7, with 10 bases lining up with TRBD2. CDR1 and CDR2 from the germline V gene are SGHVS and FNYEAQ. The V gene end was trimmed by 5 bases and the J gene end by 3 bases; junction bases not matched to a gene: 7. The CDR3 totals 15 residues. The CDR3 region is CASSTLAGANYEQYF. CDR3 DNA: TGTGCCAGCAGCACGCTAGCGGGGGCCAACTACGAGCAGTACTTC.

V and J are TRBV5-1 and TRBJ2-7, with no clear D. Germline assignment: CDR1 SGHRS and CDR2 YFSETQ. Between the trimmed V and J ends, which lost 7 bases and 4 bases, there was a span of 12 bases. This CDR3 spans 12 amino acids. CDR3 protein: CASCEDPYEQYF. CDR3 in DNA: TGCGCCAGCTGTGAAGACCCGTACGAGCAGTACTTC.

The V and J genes are TRBV10-3 and TRBJ2-5; 8 bases match TRBD2. The trim removed 5 bases at V and 5 bases at J, leaving 7 bases unmatched. CDR1 and CDR2 from the germline V gene are ENHRY and SYGVKD. The CDR3 contains 14 residues. The CDR3 region has the DNA TGTGCCATCAGTTTCACCGGGACTAGTGAGACCCAGTACTTC. It specifies CAISFTGTSETQYF.

The chain uses TRBV18 and TRBJ1-1; D is unclear. The CDR3 spans 16 residues. The germline CDR1 and CDR2 sequences are KGHSH and LQKENI. V shed 2 bases and J shed 1 base, with 14 bases lying between them. CDR3 region: CASSPAATGGNTEAFF. In DNA, the CDR3 is TGTGCCAGCTCACCAGCCGCCACCGGCGGGAACACTGAAGCTTTCTTT.

This chain links TRBV3-1 with TRBJ2-7; D may match TRBD1 or TRBD2 (5 bases each). There are 13 residues in the CDR3. V was cut by 4 bases and J by 6 bases, with 13 bases left in between. The V gene's germline CDR1 is LGHDT and CDR2 YNNKEL (reference sequence). CDR3: CASSRGTASEQYF. In DNA, the CDR3 is TGTGCCAGCAGCCGAGGGACCGCTAGCGAGCAGTACTTC.

This clonotype showed up just a few times. CDR3 coding DNA: TGTGCCAGCAGTCCCCGGGACAGCAACACTGAAGCTTTCTTT. This encodes CASSPRDSNTEAFF. The V gene is TRBV27, the J gene TRBJ1-1; 7 bases match TRBD1. The length of the CDR3 is 14 residues. V was pared by 5 bases and J by 2 bases, with 5 bases of the junction left unmatched. Looked up from germline, CDR1 is MNHEY and CDR2 is SMNVEV (reference sequence).

This clonotype was picked up a small number of times. CDR3 amino acids: CASSLELAGTDTQYF. CDR3 sequence (DNA): TGTGCCAGCAGCTTAGAACTAGCGGGCACAGATACGCAGTATTTT. This chain connects TRBV7-9 to TRBJ2-3; 8 nucleotides agree with TRBD2. V gave up 1 base and J gave up 1 base; unmatched junction bases: 1. In germline, CDR1 is SEHNR, CDR2 FQNEAQ (reference sequence). The CDR3 spans 15 residues.

V is TRBV2 and J is TRBJ2-2; D is unclear. The CDR3 is 17 residues long. The germline V gene has CDR1 SNHLY and CDR2 FYNNEI. With 4 bases removed from V and 4 bases from J, the gap between germline ends came to 19 bases. CDR3 sequence: CASSARGDEIGTGELFF. The DNA for the CDR3 is TGTGCCAGCAGTGCGAGAGGCGACGAGATAGGCACCGGGGAGCTGTTTTTT. Variable domain in full (rest from reference TRBV2 and TRBJ2-2): EPEVTQTPSHQVTQMGQEVILRCVPISNHLYFYWYRQILGQKVEFLVSFYNNEISEKSEIFDDQFSVERPDGSNFTLKIRSTKLEDSAMYFCASSARGDEIGTGELFFGEGSRLTVL.

The chain recombines TRBV30 with TRBJ2-1; 15 bases fit TRBD2. The germline CDR1 and CDR2 sequences are GTSNPN and SVGIG (reference sequence). This CDR3 is 14 amino acids long. V was pared by 2 bases and J by 12 bases, with 5 bases of the junction left unmatched. DNA for the CDR3: TGTGCCTGGAGTCGGACTAGCGGGGGGGCCAGGCAGTTCTTC. It codes for CAWSRTSGGARQFF.

This chain joins TRBV6-4 and TRBJ2-7; 9 nucleotides align to TRBD2. The junction had 13 bases not matched to a gene; V was cut back by 4 bases and J by 6 bases. Per the germline V gene, CDR1 is MRHNA and CDR2 is SNTAGT. CDR3 size: 16 residues. The CDR3 bases are TGTGCCAGCAGTGGGAGGCGGGGGGGCAGGTGCCGCGAGCAGTACTTC. Translated, it gives CASSGRRGGRCREQYF.